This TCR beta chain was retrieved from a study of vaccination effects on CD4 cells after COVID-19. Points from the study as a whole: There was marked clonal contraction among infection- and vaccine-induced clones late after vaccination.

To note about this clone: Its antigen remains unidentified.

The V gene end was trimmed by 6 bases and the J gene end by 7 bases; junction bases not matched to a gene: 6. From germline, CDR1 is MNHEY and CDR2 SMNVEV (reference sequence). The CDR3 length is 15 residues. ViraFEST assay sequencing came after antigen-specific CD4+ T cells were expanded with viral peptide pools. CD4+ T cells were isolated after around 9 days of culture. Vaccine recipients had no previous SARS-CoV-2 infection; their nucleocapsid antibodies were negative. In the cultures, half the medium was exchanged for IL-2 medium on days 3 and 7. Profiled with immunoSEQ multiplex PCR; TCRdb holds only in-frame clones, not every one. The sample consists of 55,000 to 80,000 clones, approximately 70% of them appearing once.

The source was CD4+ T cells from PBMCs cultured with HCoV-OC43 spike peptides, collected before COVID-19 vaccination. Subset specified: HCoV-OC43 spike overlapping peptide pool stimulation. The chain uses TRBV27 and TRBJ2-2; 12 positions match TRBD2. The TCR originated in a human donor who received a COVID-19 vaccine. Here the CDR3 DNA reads TGTGCCAGCAGGCTAGCGGGGGGGCCTAACGGGGAGCTGTTTTTT. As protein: CASRLAGGPNGELFF.